Listed below are T cell receptor beta chains from one sample, sequenced in a study of T cells in Graves' hyperthyroidism and ophthalmopathy. Each CDR3 protein is one row after TCRdb ran MiXCR on the multiplex PCR reads. The sample lists hundreds of thousands of distinct CDR3 sequences; 25% to 30% were seen once. Specimen: blood. Receptors originate from a man between 35 and 55 years old with Graves' hyperthyroidism that later progressed to Graves' ophthalmopathy. The CDR3 runs from the conserved cysteine through the conserved F or W. A D gene is named only where the DNA matches it firmly. Expanded clones are given a class, and other clones once, few, many or no size at all.

-	many	TRBJ2-7	TRBV11-1	CASSLEGGPSSRSYEQYF	TGTGCCAGCAGCTTAGAGGGGGGCCCCTCTAGTCGGTCCTACGAGCAGTACTTC
-	few	TRBJ2-3	TRBV18	CASSPVGVAGYTDTQYF	TGTGCCAGCTCACCCGTCGGGGTAGCTGGATACACAGATACGCAGTATTTT
-	many	TRBJ1-5	TRBV12-3/TRBV12-4	CASTRDPFGNQPQHF	TGTGCCAGCACCCGTGACCCATTTGGCAATCAGCCCCAGCATTTT
-	-	TRBJ1-5	TRBV6-1	CASSGLTESGDFGNQPQHF	TGTGCCAGCAGTGGCCTGACAGAGAGCGGTGATTTTGGCAATCAGCCCCAGCATTTT
TRBD1	-	TRBJ2-5	TRBV6-2/TRBV6-3	CASSFTGTGAQETQYF	TGTGCCAGCAGTTTCACAGGGACAGGGGCTCAAGAGACCCAGTACTTC
-	-	TRBJ1-5	TRBV6-2/TRBV6-3	CASSYSSGSVNQPQHF	TGTGCCAGCAGTTACTCCTCCGGTTCCGTCAATCAGCCCCAGCATTTT
-	many	TRBJ2-7	TRBV10-3	CAISDTWGTEQYF	TGTGCCATCAGCGATACTTGGGGGACCGAGCAGTACTTC
TRBD1	-	TRBJ1-5	TRBV15	CATSDTGDPYQPQHF	TGTGCCACCAGCGATACAGGGGACCCTTATCAGCCCCAGCATTTT
-	few	TRBJ1-4	TRBV3-1	CASSPTGFLEKLFF	TGTGCCAGCAGCCCAACAGGTTTTCTGGAGAAACTGTTTTTT
TRBD1	once	TRBJ1-2	TRBV12-3/TRBV12-4	CASSRQPRRQGAESGYTF	TGTGCCAGCAGCCGACAACCGAGGAGACAGGGAGCCGAGAGTGGCTACACCTTC
-	few	TRBJ2-7	TRBV6-1	CASRGHGGLGSYEQYF	TGTGCCAGCAGGGGGCATGGGGGCTTGGGCTCCTACGAGCAGTACTTC
-	many	TRBJ1-6	TRBV11-2	CASSYQTGLFSPLHF	TGTGCCAGCAGCTACCAAACAGGGTTATTTTCACCCCTCCACTTT
TRBD2	-	TRBJ2-5	TRBV11-2	CASSAGGIQETQYF	TGTGCCAGCAGTGCGGGGGGAATACAAGAGACCCAGTACTTC
TRBD1	many	TRBJ1-1	TRBV28	CASSLPGARQGTAFF	TGTGCCAGCAGTTTACCAGGCGCGAGACAGGGTACCGCTTTCTTT
-	many	TRBJ1-5	TRBV4-2	CASSQDTHSNQPQHF	TGTGCCAGCAGCCAGGACACCCATAGCAATCAGCCCCAGCATTTT
-	-	TRBJ1-1	TRBV7-2	CASSLSGARTEAFF	TGTGCCAGCAGCTTATCCGGGGCGCGGACTGAAGCTTTCTTT
TRBD1	few	TRBJ2-7	TRBV12-3/TRBV12-4	CASSLQQGAGEQYF	TGTGCCAGCAGTTTGCAACAGGGGGCGGGAGAGCAGTACTTC
-	many	TRBJ2-7	TRBV12-3/TRBV12-4	CASSPRPVAFYEQYF	TGTGCCAGCAGTCCTCGACCCGTGGCGTTTTACGAGCAGTACTTC
-	-	TRBJ1-1	TRBV10-3	CAISESRENTEAFF	TGTGCCATCAGTGAGTCTAGAGAGAACACTGAAGCTTTCTTT
TRBD2	many	TRBJ2-5	TRBV4-1	CASSQDPSGSVETQYF	TGCGCCAGCAGCCAAGATCCCAGCGGGAGCGTTGAGACCCAGTACTTC
-	many	TRBJ1-1	TRBV19	CASNQARNTEAFF	TGTGCCAGTAATCAGGCACGGAACACTGAAGCTTTCTTT
-	many	TRBJ1-5	TRBV10-3	CAIRADGDGPQHF	TGTGCCATCAGGGCGGACGGGGATGGGCCCCAGCATTTT
-	many	TRBJ2-5	TRBV6-5	CASSYPVGCTDQETQYF	TGTGCCAGCAGTTATCCCGTGGGTTGTACAGACCAAGAGACCCAGTACTTC
-	many	TRBJ2-4	TRBV20-1	CSARGLRDTTLGAKNIQYF	TGCAGTGCTAGGGGGCTACGGGACACCACCCTTGGGGCCAAAAACATTCAGTACTTC
TRBD1	-	TRBJ1-5	TRBV19	CASSQHRTGDNQPQHF	TGTGCCAGTAGCCAACACCGGACAGGGGACAATCAGCCCCAGCATTTT
-	-	TRBJ1-2	TRBV27	CASSLSNTGGYGYTF	TGTGCCAGCAGTTTATCGAATACAGGAGGCTATGGCTACACCTTC
-	many	TRBJ1-1	TRBV20-1	CSARVGFGGTEAFF	TGCAGTGCTAGAGTGGGTTTTGGTGGCACTGAAGCTTTCTTT
-	many	TRBJ1-1	TRBV20-1	CSAGGLDTEAFF	TGCAGTGCTGGGGGGTTGGACACTGAAGCTTTCTTT
TRBD2	-	TRBJ2-5	TRBV6-2/TRBV6-3	CASSSLAGAYQETQYF	TGTGCCAGCAGTTCACTAGCGGGGGCGTACCAAGAGACCCAGTACTTC
-	few	TRBJ2-3	TRBV6-5	CASSYGKSDTQYF	TGTGCCAGCAGTTACGGGAAGAGTGATACGCAGTATTTT